This T cell receptor beta chain emerged from a study of control samples from healthy donors and cancer patients. The V gene end was trimmed by 3 bases and the J gene end by 6 bases; junction bases not matched to a gene: 6. The CDR3 consists of 14 residues. Germline CDR1 reads LGHDT; CDR2 reads YNNKEL (reference sequence). Using immunoSEQ multiplex PCR, the repertoire was profiled, and TCRdb retains in-frame clones only, with some absent. Of some 140,000 clones listed, roughly nine tenths were seen once; the top ten hold 8.5% to 9.5%. The receptor comes from a woman aged 25 to 39 in good health. The chain has TRBV3-1 (or the pseudogene TRBV3-2) and TRBJ2-3; TRBD2 aligns across 7 bases. The sample consisted of blood. The CDR3 DNA follows: TGTGCCAGCAGCCACGGCGGGAGAGGGGATACGCAGTATTTT. It encodes CASSHGGRGDTQYF.